This entry lists 10 T cell receptor beta chains sequenced from one sample in a study of blood T cell repertoires in COVID-19. Measured with immunoSEQ multiplex PCR; TCRdb has only the in-frame clones, and not every one. This sample carries 180,000 or so clones, about 85% of them seen once, and the ten largest clones take 9.8%. Sequenced: peripheral blood. Receptor source: a woman of 80 years or more with acute or convalescent COVID-19.

The chain couples TRBV27 to TRBJ2-7; TRBD2 matches 7 bases. The CDR3 is made up of 13 amino acids. V lost 8 bases to trimming and J lost 2 bases; unmatched junction nucleotides: 6. Germline V lookup: CDR1 MNHEY, CDR2 SMNVEV (reference sequence). CDR3 in amino acids: CASSSGDAYEQYF. The CDR3 region has the DNA TGTGCCAGCTCGAGCGGGGATGCCTACGAGCAGTACTTC.

V and J are TRBV19 and TRBJ1-4; no firm D call. V was trimmed by 4 bases and J by 8 bases, leaving 8 bases between them. From germline, CDR1 is LNHDA and CDR2 SQIVND (reference sequence). The CDR3 is made up of 12 amino acids. CDR3 amino acids: CASSREEEKLFF. The CDR3 DNA reads TGTGCCAGTAGTAGGGAGGAGGAAAAACTGTTTTTT.

The chain joins TRBV29-1 to TRBJ2-2; 9 nucleotides match TRBD1. V shed 7 bases, J shed 4 bases, and the junction held 7 bases outside the gene matches. CDR3 length equals 14 residues. From germline, CDR1 is SQVTM and CDR2 ANQGSEA. The CDR3 bases are TGCAGCGGATCCACAGGGGGCAGCACCGGGGAGCTGTTTTTT. The encoded protein is CSGSTGGSTGELFF.

This chain uses TRBV18 with TRBJ2-2; a weak D match, TRBD1 (6 bases). Trimming cost V 6 bases and J 2 bases, with 10 bases left between them. CDR3 length: 14 residues. Per the germline V gene, CDR1 is KGHSH and CDR2 is LQKENI. DNA for the CDR3: TGTGCCAGCTCGGCAGGGGCCAACACCGGGGAGCTGTTTTTT. Amino acids: CASSAGANTGELFF. Complete variable domain (other parts from reference TRBV18 and TRBJ2-2): NAGVMQNPRHLVRRRGQEARLRCSPMKGHSHVYWYRQLPEEGLKFMVYLQKENIIDESGMPKERFSAEFPKEGPSILRIQQVVRGDSAAYFCASSAGANTGELFFGEGSRLTVL.

As regards this clone: One end of the junction is discordant with germline, which a read error may explain. This sequence joins TRBV30 and TRBJ1-1; the match to TRBD1 covers 7 bases. Germline CDR1 reads GTSNPN; CDR2 reads SVGIG (reference sequence). The CDR3 sequence is 13 residues long. The CDR3 region has the DNA TGTGCCGGGAGGGGGCAGGGGGGTACTGAAGCTTTCTTT. This codes for CAGRGQGGTEAFF.

The chain combines TRBV7-2 with TRBJ2-1, with 8 bases aligning to TRBD2. Germline loops: CDR1 SGHTA, CDR2 FQGNSA. The CDR3 length is 15 residues. Trimming removed 1 base from V and 8 bases from J; junction bases left unmatched: 7. CDR3 residues: CASSLGGGSFDEQFF. The CDR3 nucleotides are TGTGCCAGCAGCTTAGGCGGGGGGTCCTTTGATGAGCAGTTCTTC.

The chain joins TRBV19 to TRBJ1-1; D possibly corresponds to TRBD1 (6 bases). The CDR3 consists of 14 residues. Looked up from germline, CDR1 is LNHDA and CDR2 is SQIVND (reference sequence). Trimming removed 5 bases from V and 1 base from J, with 11 bases in between. The CDR3 protein is CASSVQGGNTEAFF. CDR3 DNA: TGTGCCAGTAGTGTACAGGGTGGGAACACTGAAGCTTTCTTT.

The CDR3 sequence is CSVATGTGTTDTQYF. The CDR3 DNA sequence: TGCAGCGTGGCAACCGGGACAGGGACAACAGATACGCAGTATTTT. The chain joins TRBV29-1 to TRBJ2-3; TRBD1 agrees at 9 bases. In germline, CDR1 is SQVTM, CDR2 ANQGSEA. CDR3 size: 15 residues. Germline trimming cut 6 bases from V and 3 bases from J; bases unmatched to any gene: 10.

The chain recombines TRBV14 with TRBJ1-1, with 7 positions matching TRBD1. The CDR3 consists of 15 residues. After removal of 4 bases from V and 7 bases from J, the junction contained 12 bases not matched to a gene. Per germline, CDR1 SGHDN and CDR2 FVKESK. The CDR3 region is CASSPQTGMPYEAFF. The CDR3 DNA reads TGTGCCAGCAGCCCACAGACAGGGATGCCCTATGAAGCTTTCTTT.

The count of this clone is one. This chain uses TRBV12-1 with TRBJ1-5; the table gives TRBD1 as D, unverified against the DNA. TRBV12-1 is a documented pseudogene. This CDR3 contains 15 residues. In DNA form, the CDR3 reads TGTGCCAGCAGCTCCCGGACAGGGGCGGTTCAGCCCCAGCATTTT. Translation: CASSSRTGAVQPQHF.